This T cell receptor (beta chain) stems from a study of T cell repertoires in cytomegalovirus infection. Study-wide findings and caveats: Individuals carrying CMV plus the relevant HLA were identified by cumulative frequency of public TCR beta families. Dominant in the ex vivo response were TCR beta clonotypes restricted by HLA-C and specific for CMV.

Germline CDR1 is LGHNA and CDR2 is YSLEER. V was cut by 1 base and J by 8 bases, with 6 bases left in between. The CDR3 extends over 12 amino acids. A remark on this clonotype: Its matching antigen is unknown.

TCRdb reanalysed the reads using MiXCR and keeps one entry per CDR3 protein. The data contain around 200,000 distinct CDR3 sequences, 17% of them singletons. V gene TRBV4-3 combines with J gene TRBJ2-1; D is uncertain. Sample: CD8+ T cells from PBMCs. The source of this sequence is a human donor in good health (CMV status not recorded). Some clones in this sample may be carry-over from other donors' samples. This CDR3 reads CASSQGKHEQFF. CDR3 DNA: TGCGCCAGCAGCCAAGGAAAGCATGAGCAGTTCTTC.